This T cell receptor beta chain appears in the sequencing data of a study of shared clonotypes between healthy human individuals (dated by TCRdb to about 2020). About the study as a whole: Three men and a couple of women, aged 18 to 49 years, made up the cohort. Per donor, three plates each were used for CD4 naive and CD4 memory, two for CD8 naive, and one for CD8 memory. The study deeply sequenced blood TCR repertoires of about 5 healthy adults to estimate repertoire size and the extent of clonotype sharing between individuals. Libraries were prepared and TCR repertoires were sequenced by different laboratories using diverse techniques, in order to increase sequencing depth and limit assay-specific biases. Leukapheresis yielded between about 0.85 and 9 billion PBMCs per donor. General conclusions and limits of the study: Even with the large sequencing depth, rarefaction of the sorted-subset datasets indicated that sequencing was incomplete. Estimated clonotype richness was generally larger for naive than for memory subsets. Because the study included a small number of donors, the genetic and exposure-history diversity represented was limited. Sampling was restricted to blood, and TCR repertoires in tissue are likely to differ from TCR repertoires in blood. Across four donors, about 5.2% of naive CD4, around 3.3% of naive CD8, around 2.5% of memory CD4, and 0.4% of memory CD8 clonotypes were shared. Higher generation probabilities were observed for clonotypes shared by all four sorted-subset donors than for non-shared clonotypes. Pairwise subsampling indicated that sequencing depth was expected to affect the degree of clonotype sharing among donors.

Points on this clone: Its antigen specificity is not known. One base away lies a much larger clone, so this may be a sequencing read error.

Donors were healthy HIV-negative adults with no recently reported acute infections or vaccinations. Every donor was a Caucasian adult residing in Nashville, Tennessee, USA. Magnetic negative selection was used to enrich CD4+ T cells, after which naive cells were positively selected on CD45RA and the negative fraction became the memory subset. Blood was collected by leukapheresis, and PBMCs were isolated by Ficoll-Histopaque density gradient centrifugation and then cryopreserved in liquid nitrogen vapor phase. Analytical flow cytometry was used to check the purity and quantity of every magnetically sorted T cell population. Genomic DNA was isolated from each sorted fraction and quantified by UV absorbance on a Nanodrop 2000c. Using the deep immunoSEQ assay, multiplex PCR amplified TCR CDR3 regions from genomic DNA. Extracted genomic DNA from each cell subset was spread evenly across all wells of several immunoSEQ 96-well plates, with each plate serving as a replicate. For sorted subsets, around 0.2 ug of genomic DNA, equivalent to around 29,000 T cell genomes, went into each replicate PCR. The purified libraries were quantified using a Qubit 3.0 fluorometer, sized with a Bioanalyzer 2100, and then quantified again using the KAPA Library Quantification kit. A separate single-read 150-cycle Illumina NextSeq 550 flow cell was used to sequence each immunoSEQ 96-well plate. In the authors' own workflow: Because the immunoSEQ output included only junctional sequences and no quality scores, the filtering could not be the same as the filtering used for full-length reads. To assign V/J genes and CDR3, sequences were annotated using PyIR, a Python wrapper for IgBLAST v1.9, with IMGT germline references. Any read was removed if the V/J assignment was weak (E-value above 1e-6), the CDR3 was missing, or the read contained stop codons, out-of-frame junctions, or ambiguous translated residues. A V3J clonotype was defined by an identical inferred V gene, J gene, and CDR3 amino acid sequence. Percentage overlap between repertoires was computed as shared unique clonotypes divided by the size of the smaller repertoire. Three approaches were used to assess repertoire richness: RTK rarefaction, the Chao1 estimator, and Recon v2.1 estimates of unobserved clonotypes. Generation probabilities were computed with OLGA for all TCRbeta clonotypes obtained by the gDNA method from four donors. TCRdb stores this immuneACCESS table with in-frame sequences only. Part of the clones is absent; in the studies checked, under half of the shortfall reflects unresolved V genes, and no reason is known for the rest. V and J calls and clone size come straight from that table; D and trimming were deduced from the DNA. The sample profile shows some 2,000,000 clones; 85% to 95% of them were found once. Jointly, the top ten make up under 0.15% of the sample.

Cut back by 3 bases and 4 bases, the V and J ends lie 16 bases apart. The CDR3 goes from the cysteine to the phenylalanine over 14 residues. The only DNA kept is the CDR3, 42 bases in frame from the first base. According to the germline V gene (reference sequence), CDR1 reads GTSNPN and CDR2 reads SVGIG. This clonotype originated in a man aged 18 to 30 in good health. The chain is assembled from TRBV30 and TRBJ2-7; the D region may be TRBD1 or TRBD2, each matching 5 bases equally. Input material: naive CD4+ T cells sorted from blood. The cell subset or site label for this specimen denotes: CD45RA+ positively selected. The CDR3 amino acid sequence is: CAWSSTGPMYEQYF. The bases are TGTGCCTGGAGCTCTACGGGACCAATGTACGAGCAGTACTTC.